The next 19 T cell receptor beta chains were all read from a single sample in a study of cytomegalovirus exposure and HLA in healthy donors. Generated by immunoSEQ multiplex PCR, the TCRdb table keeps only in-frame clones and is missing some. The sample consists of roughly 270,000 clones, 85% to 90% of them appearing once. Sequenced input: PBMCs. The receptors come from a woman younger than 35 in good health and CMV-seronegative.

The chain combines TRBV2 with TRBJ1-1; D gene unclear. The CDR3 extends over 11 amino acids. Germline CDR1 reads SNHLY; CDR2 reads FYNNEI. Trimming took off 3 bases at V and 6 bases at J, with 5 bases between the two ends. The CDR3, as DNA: TGTGCCAGCAGTGAGTTCGCTGAAGCTTTCTTT. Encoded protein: CASSEFAEAFF.

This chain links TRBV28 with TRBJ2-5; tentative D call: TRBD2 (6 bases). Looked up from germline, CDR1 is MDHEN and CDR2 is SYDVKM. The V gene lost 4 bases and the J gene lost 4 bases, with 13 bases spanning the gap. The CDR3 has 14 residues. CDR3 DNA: TGTGCCAGCAGTTACCCGGGGGATGGAGAGACCCAGTACTTC. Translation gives CASSYPGDGETQYF.

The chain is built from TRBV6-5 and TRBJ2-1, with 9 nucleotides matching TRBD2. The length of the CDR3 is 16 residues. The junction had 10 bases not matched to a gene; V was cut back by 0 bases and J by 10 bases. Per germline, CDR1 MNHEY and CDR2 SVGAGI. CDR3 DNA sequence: TGTGCCAGCAGTTACTCGAGTGTTCCGAGCGGGGGGGAGCAGTTCTTC. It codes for CASSYSSVPSGGEQFF.

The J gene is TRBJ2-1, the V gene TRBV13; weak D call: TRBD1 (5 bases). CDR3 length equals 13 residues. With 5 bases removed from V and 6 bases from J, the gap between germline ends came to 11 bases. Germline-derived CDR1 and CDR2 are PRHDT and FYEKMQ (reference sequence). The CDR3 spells CASSPATANEQFF. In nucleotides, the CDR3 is TGTGCCAGCAGCCCGGCGACAGCCAATGAGCAGTTCTTC.

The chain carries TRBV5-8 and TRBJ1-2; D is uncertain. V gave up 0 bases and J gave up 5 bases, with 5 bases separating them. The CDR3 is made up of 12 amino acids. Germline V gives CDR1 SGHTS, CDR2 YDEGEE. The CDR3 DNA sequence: TGTGCCAGCAGCTTGGCGCGGTATGGCTACACCTTC. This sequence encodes CASSLARYGYTF.

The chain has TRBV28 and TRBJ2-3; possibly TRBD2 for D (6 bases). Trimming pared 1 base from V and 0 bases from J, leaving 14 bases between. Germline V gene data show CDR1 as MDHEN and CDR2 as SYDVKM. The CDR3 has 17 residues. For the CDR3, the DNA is TGTGCCAGCAGTTTATCAAGACTAGTCCAAAGCACAGATACGCAGTATTTT. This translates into CASSLSRLVQSTDTQYF.

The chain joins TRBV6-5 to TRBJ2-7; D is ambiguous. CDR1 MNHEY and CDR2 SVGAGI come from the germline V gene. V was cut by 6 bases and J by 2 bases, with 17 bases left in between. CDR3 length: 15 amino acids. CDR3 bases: TGTGCCAGCAGACCCGTCGGAGCGCCAACCTACGAGCAGTACTTC. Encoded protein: CASRPVGAPTYEQYF.

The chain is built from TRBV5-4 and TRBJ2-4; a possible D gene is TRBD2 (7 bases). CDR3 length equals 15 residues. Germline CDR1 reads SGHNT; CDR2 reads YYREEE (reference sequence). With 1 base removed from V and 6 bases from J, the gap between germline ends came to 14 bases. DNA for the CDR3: TGTGCCAGCAGCTTGACCGTAGGGGGGGTAAACATTCAGTACTTC. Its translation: CASSLTVGGVNIQYF.

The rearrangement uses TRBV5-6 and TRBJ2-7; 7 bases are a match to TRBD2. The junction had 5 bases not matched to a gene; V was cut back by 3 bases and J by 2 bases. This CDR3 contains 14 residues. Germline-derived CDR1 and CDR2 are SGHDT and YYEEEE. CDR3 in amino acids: CASSYRDYPYEQYF. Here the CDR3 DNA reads TGTGCCAGCAGCTACCGGGACTACCCCTACGAGCAGTACTTC.

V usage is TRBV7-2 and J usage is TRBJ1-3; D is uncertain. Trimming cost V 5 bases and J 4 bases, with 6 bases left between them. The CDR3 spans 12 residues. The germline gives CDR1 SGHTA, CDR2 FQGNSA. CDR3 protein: CASSLPGNTIYF. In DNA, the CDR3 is TGTGCCAGCAGCCTCCCGGGAAACACCATATATTTT.

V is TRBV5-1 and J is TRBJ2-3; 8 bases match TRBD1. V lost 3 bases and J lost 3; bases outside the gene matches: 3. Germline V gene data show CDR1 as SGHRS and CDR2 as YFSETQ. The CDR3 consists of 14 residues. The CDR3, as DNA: TGCGCCAGCAGCTCCCGACAGGGGACAGATACGCAGTATTTT. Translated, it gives CASSSRQGTDTQYF.

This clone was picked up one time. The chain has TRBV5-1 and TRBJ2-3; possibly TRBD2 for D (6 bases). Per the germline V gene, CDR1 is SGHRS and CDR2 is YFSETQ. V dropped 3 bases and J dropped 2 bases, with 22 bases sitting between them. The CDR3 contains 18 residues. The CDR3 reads CASSSREVPPNFTDTQYF. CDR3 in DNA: TGCGCCAGCAGCTCCAGGGAGGTTCCACCCAACTTCACAGATACGCAGTATTTT.

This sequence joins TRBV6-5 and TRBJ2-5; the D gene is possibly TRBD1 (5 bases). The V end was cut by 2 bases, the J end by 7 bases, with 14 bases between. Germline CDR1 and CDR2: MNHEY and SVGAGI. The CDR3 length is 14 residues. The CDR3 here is CASSYQGSLGTQYF. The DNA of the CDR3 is TGTGCCAGCAGTTACCAGGGAAGTCTGGGGACCCAGTACTTC.

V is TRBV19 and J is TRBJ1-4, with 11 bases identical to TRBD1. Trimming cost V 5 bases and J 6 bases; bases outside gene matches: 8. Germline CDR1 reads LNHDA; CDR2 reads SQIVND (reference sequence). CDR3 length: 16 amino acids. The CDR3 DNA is TGTGCCAGTAGTCAGAGGACAGGGGGCTTTTATGAAAAACTGTTTTTT. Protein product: CASSQRTGGFYEKLFF.

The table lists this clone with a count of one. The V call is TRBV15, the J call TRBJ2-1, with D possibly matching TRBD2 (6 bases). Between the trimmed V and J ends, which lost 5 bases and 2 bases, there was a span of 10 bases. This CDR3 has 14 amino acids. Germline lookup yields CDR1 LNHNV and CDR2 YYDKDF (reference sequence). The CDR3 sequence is CATSERVTYNEQFF. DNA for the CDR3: TGTGCCACCAGCGAGCGGGTTACCTACAATGAGCAGTTCTTC.

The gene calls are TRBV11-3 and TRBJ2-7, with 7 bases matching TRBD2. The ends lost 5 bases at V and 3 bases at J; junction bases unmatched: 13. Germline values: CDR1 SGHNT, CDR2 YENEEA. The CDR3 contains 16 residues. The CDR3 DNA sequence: TGTGCCAGCAGCAGCCTCCGCCGGGGGGATAACTACGAGCAGTACTTC. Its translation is CASSSLRRGDNYEQYF.

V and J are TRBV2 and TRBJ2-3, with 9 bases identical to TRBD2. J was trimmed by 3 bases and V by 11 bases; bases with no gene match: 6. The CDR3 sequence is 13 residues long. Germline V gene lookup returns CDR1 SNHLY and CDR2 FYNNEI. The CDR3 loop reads CAVSGRWTDTQYF. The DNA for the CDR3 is TGTGCCGTCAGCGGGAGGTGGACAGATACGCAGTATTTT.

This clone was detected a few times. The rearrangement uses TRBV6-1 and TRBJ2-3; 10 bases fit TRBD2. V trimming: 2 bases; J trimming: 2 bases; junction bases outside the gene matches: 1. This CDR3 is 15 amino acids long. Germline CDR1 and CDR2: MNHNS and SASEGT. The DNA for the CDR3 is TGTGCCAGCAGTGAACTAGCGGGAGACACAGATACGCAGTATTTT. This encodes CASSELAGDTDTQYF.

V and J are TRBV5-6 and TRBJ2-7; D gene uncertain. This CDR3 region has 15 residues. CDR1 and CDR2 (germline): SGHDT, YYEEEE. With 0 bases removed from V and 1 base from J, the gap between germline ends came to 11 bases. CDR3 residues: CASSLGGLRSYEQYF. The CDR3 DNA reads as TGTGCCAGCAGCTTGGGTGGGCTTCGGTCCTACGAGCAGTACTTC.